The 25 T cell receptor beta chains below were found in one sample sequenced in a study of T-cell reconstitution after alpha-beta-depleted transplantation in children. Library preparation (for TCRbeta) was performed with unique molecular identifiers. MiXCR, applied by TCRdb to the PCR reads, yields one record per CDR3 protein. The sample has a few hundred thousand distinct CDR3 sequences, roughly 13% seen once. The material was PBMCs, mostly from graft donor cells, obtained 360 days after TCRalphabeta/CD19-depleted stem cell transplant. The receptors shown here come from a male patient aged 10 to 17 who had a stem cell transplant for acute myeloid leukemia, so the T cells may come from the graft donor.

V usage is TRBV10-3 and J usage is TRBJ2-2; possibly TRBD1 for D (5 bases). The CDR3 loop spans 12 amino acids. Germline CDR1 is ENHRY and CDR2 is SYGVKD. The ends were cut back, 9 bases at V and 10 bases at J, with 15 bases in the middle. The CDR3 DNA reads as TGTGCCATGGCCTGGACACCGGAGGAGCTGTTTTTT. Translation: CAMAWTPEELFF.

The chain employs TRBV4-2 and TRBJ2-1; 11 bases fit TRBD2. Germline V CDR1 and CDR2: LGHNA, YNFKEQ. This CDR3 contains 17 residues. Losses at the gene ends were 4 bases for V and 8 bases for J; bases not matched to a gene: 13. The CDR3 protein is CASSLQPPGLAADEQFF. The DNA for the CDR3 is TGTGCCAGCAGCCTGCAACCCCCGGGACTAGCGGCAGATGAGCAGTTCTTC.

This clonotype occurred many times. The gene calls are TRBV4-2 and TRBJ2-3; 9 positions agree with TRBD1. V lost 4 bases and J lost 2; bases outside the gene matches: 7. The CDR3 runs to 16 residues. Per germline, CDR1 LGHNA and CDR2 YNFKEQ. The CDR3 region is CASSRGTGSDTDTQYF. CDR3 nucleotide sequence: TGTGCCAGCAGCCGCGGGACAGGGAGCGACACAGATACGCAGTATTTT.

This clonotype was seen more than once but under ten times. The rearrangement links TRBV11-2 to TRBJ2-1; 8 nucleotides agree with TRBD2. CDR3 length: 18 residues. Germline values: CDR1 SGHAT, CDR2 FQNNGV. The ends lost 1 base at V and 8 bases at J; junction bases unmatched: 16. CDR3 sequence (DNA): TGTGCCAGCAGCTTAGGCCCCGGGGGTAGCGGGGCCTGGGATGAGCAGTTCTTC. Residues: CASSLGPGGSGAWDEQFF.

This clonotype showed up just a few times. The chain has TRBV6-5 and TRBJ2-7; 9 nucleotides line up with TRBD2. Germline values: CDR1 MNHEY, CDR2 SVGAGI. This CDR3 spans 17 amino acids. With V trimmed by 2 bases and J by 2 bases, 10 bases remained unmatched. In DNA, the CDR3 is TGTGCCAGCAGTTACCCCGCGATAGCGGGAGAACCCTACGAGCAGTACTTC. Residues: CASSYPAIAGEPYEQYF.

This clonotype occurred many times. J is TRBJ2-1 and V is TRBV29-1, with D possibly TRBD2 on 5 matching bases. Germline V gene lookup returns CDR1 SQVTM and CDR2 ANQGSEA. V shed 8 bases and J shed 7 bases, with 15 bases lying between them. The CDR3 has 12 residues. CDR3 bases: TGCAGCCCGAGGCTTCGGAGGAATGAGCAGTTCTTC. Translating gives CSPRLRRNEQFF.

In its sample, this clonotype was seen a few times. The CDR3, as DNA: TGTGCCAGCAGTCCCGCTGTAGATAATCAGCCCCAGCATTTT. This codes for CASSPAVDNQPQHF. This chain joins TRBV28 and TRBJ1-5; no reliable D call. Germline V lookup: CDR1 MDHEN, CDR2 SYDVKM. CDR3 length equals 14 residues. V was clipped by 5 bases and J by 4 bases, with 12 bases between them. The complete variable domain, with remaining parts taken from reference TRBV28 and TRBJ1-5, reads DVKVTQSSRYLVKRTGEKVFLECVQDMDHENMFWYRQDPGLGLRLIYFSYDVKMKEKGDIPEGYSVSREKKERFSLILESASTNQTSMYLCASSPAVDNQPQHFGDGTRLSIL.

This clonotype was found a few times. A read error may be the cause here, since a much bigger clone is one base away. The V and J genes are TRBV6-2 or TRBV6-3 and TRBJ2-2; D is ambiguous. The germline V gene encodes CDR1 MNHEY and CDR2 SVGEGT. The CDR3 has 11 amino acids. V lost 6 bases and J 3 bases, leaving 2 bases between the germline ends. CDR3 in DNA: TGTGCCAGCAGAGACACCGGGGAGCTGTTTTTT. Amino acid sequence: CASRDTGELFF.

This clonotype occurred a few times. The CDR3 coding sequence is TGCAGTGCTAGAATAGCGGGGTCTAACACAGATACGCAGTATTTT. Translated, it gives CSARIAGSNTDTQYF. The chain employs TRBV20-1 and TRBJ2-3, with 8 bases identical to TRBD2. Germline CDR1 reads DFQATT; CDR2 reads SNEGSKA (reference sequence). This CDR3 is built from 15 residues. Trimming removed 2 bases from V and 2 bases from J; junction bases left unmatched: 6.

The chain carries TRBV29-1 and TRBJ2-5; the D is unclear. Trimming stripped 4 bases from V and 5 bases from J, with 17 bases between. The CDR3 length is 14 residues. Germline lookup yields CDR1 SQVTM and CDR2 ANQGSEA. The CDR3 loop reads CSVVPTLVGETQYF. The CDR3 DNA sequence: TGCAGCGTTGTGCCGACTCTAGTCGGGGAGACCCAGTACTTC.

The V and J genes are TRBV12-3 or TRBV12-4 and TRBJ2-4; no firm D call. V was trimmed by 7 bases and J by 1 base, leaving 14 bases between them. This CDR3 has 15 residues. In DNA form, the CDR3 reads TGTGCCAGCACCAACTTCGCGACGGCCAAAAACATTCAGTACTTC. Translation: CASTNFATAKNIQYF.

This chain connects TRBV7-2 to TRBJ2-2; D is unresolved. This CDR3 spans 16 amino acids. V lost 5 bases and J lost 2, with 15 bases in between. Germline CDR1 reads SGHTA; CDR2 reads FQGNSA. This CDR3 is CASSLPGQINTGELFF. The CDR3 DNA is TGTGCCAGCAGCCTGCCGGGCCAGATCAACACCGGGGAGCTGTTTTTT.

This chain connects TRBV2 to TRBJ2-7; D call uncertain. The CDR3 runs 11 residues. V was shortened by 8 bases and J by 1 base, with 6 bases between the two germline ends. Germline V gives CDR1 SNHLY, CDR2 FYNNEI. For the CDR3, the DNA is TGTGCCAGCGCAATGTCCTACGAGCAGTACTTC. This translates into CASAMSYEQYF.

DNA for the CDR3: TGTGCCAGCAGCTCCCCCCCCGGGCAGGGGGCTTCCTACGAGCAGTACTTC. This sequence encodes CASSSPPGQGASYEQYF. The gene calls are TRBV7-9 and TRBJ2-7, with 8 bases fitting TRBD1. With 4 bases clipped from V and 1 base from J, the junction kept 12 bases outside the gene matches. Germline V gene data show CDR1 as SEHNR and CDR2 as FQNEAQ (reference sequence). The CDR3 is 17 amino acids.

The V and J genes are TRBV4-3 and TRBJ2-7; 7 bases match TRBD2. V lost 1 base to trimming and J lost 4 bases; unmatched junction nucleotides: 10. The CDR3 loop spans 16 amino acids. CDR1 LGHNA and CDR2 YSLEER come from the germline V gene. CDR3 coding DNA: TGCGCCAGCAGCCAAGGTGCGGGAGCCCTCCGATACGAGCAGTACTTC. The encoded protein is CASSQGAGALRYEQYF.

The chain couples TRBV5-5 to TRBJ1-2, with 9 positions matching TRBD1. The CDR3 consists of 15 residues. V gave up 3 bases and J gave up 7 bases; unmatched junction bases: 10. From germline, CDR1 is SGHKS and CDR2 YYEKEE (reference sequence). CDR3 sequence: CASSSSGQGIGGYTF. In DNA, the CDR3 is TGTGCCAGCAGCTCGTCGGGACAGGGAATAGGTGGCTACACCTTC.

This clonotype was detected a few times. This rearrangement joins TRBV28 to TRBJ2-1, with TRBD1 matching over 9 bases. The CDR3 contains 14 residues. The trim removed 6 bases at V and 9 bases at J, leaving 9 bases unmatched. The germline gives CDR1 MDHEN, CDR2 SYDVKM. DNA for the CDR3: TGTGCCAGCAGATCCGGGACAGGGCACAGTGAGCAGTTCTTC. Protein: CASRSGTGHSEQFF.

CDR3: CASSPPQRSYEQYF. CDR3 DNA sequence: TGTGCCAGCAGCCCCCCACAGCGGAGCTACGAGCAGTACTTC. This rearrangement joins TRBV7-9 to TRBJ2-7; the D gene is possibly TRBD2 (5 bases). This CDR3 comprises 14 residues. CDR1 is SEHNR, CDR2 FQNEAQ, per germline (reference sequence). V lost 5 bases to trimming and J lost 3 bases, with 14 bases between them.

This clonotype showed up just a few times. The chain has TRBV7-9 and TRBJ2-1; 13 bases are a match to TRBD2. Germline CDR1 SEHNR, CDR2 FQNEAQ (reference sequence). The CDR3 runs 15 residues. With V trimmed by 5 bases and J by 11 bases, 9 bases remained unmatched. This chain's CDR3 is CASSPPGLAGVQQFF. The CDR3 DNA reads as TGTGCCAGCAGCCCTCCCGGACTAGCGGGAGTCCAGCAGTTCTTC.

V gene TRBV28 combines with J gene TRBJ1-1, with D maybe TRBD1 (6 bases). V was pared by 7 bases and J by 1 base, with 19 bases between. CDR3 length: 16 residues. Germline CDR1 reads MDHEN; CDR2 reads SYDVKM. The CDR3 loop is CASKFIGGAGNTEAFF. The CDR3 DNA reads TGTGCCAGCAAGTTCATAGGGGGGGCAGGGAACACTGAAGCTTTCTTT.

The chain links TRBV11-2 to TRBJ2-1, with TRBD2 matching 11 bases. CDR1 is SGHAT, CDR2 FQNNGV, per germline. The CDR3 extends over 18 amino acids. The trim removed 3 bases at V and 4 bases at J, leaving 11 bases unmatched. As DNA, the CDR3 is TGTGCCAGCAGCTTCATCGTCCTAGCGGGAGGCGCGTACAATGAGCAGTTCTTC. It specifies CASSFIVLAGGAYNEQFF.

About this clonotype itself: The DNA is omitted, as the CDR3 cannot be located on it reliably, and the CDR3 follows TCRdb's listing. J is TRBJ1-2 and V is TRBV12-3 or TRBV12-4; TRBD1 is taken as the D call from the table, unchecked against the DNA. The CDR3 contains 15 residues when both ends are counted. CDR3 in amino acids: CASSFGPGSGYGYTF.

This chain connects TRBV5-8 to TRBJ1-2; possibly TRBD1 for D (6 bases). V was cut by 6 bases and J by 8 bases, with 20 bases left in between. This CDR3 region has 14 residues. Germline CDR1 reads SGHTS; CDR2 reads YDEGEE. CDR3 sequence reads: CASNIRGQFPGYTF. The CDR3 bases are TGTGCCAGCAACATCAGAGGACAGTTCCCCGGCTACACCTTC.

This clonotype came up a few times. The chain has TRBV20-1 and TRBJ2-3; TRBD2 matches at 7 bases. Germline loops: CDR1 DFQATT, CDR2 SNEGSKA (reference sequence). The CDR3 consists of 14 residues. With 1 base clipped from V and 8 bases from J, the junction kept 9 bases outside the gene matches. This CDR3 is CSARVASGTVTQYF. DNA of the CDR3: TGCAGTGCTAGAGTGGCTAGCGGTACCGTTACGCAGTATTTT.

J is TRBJ2-3 and V is TRBV27, with TRBD1 matching over 7 bases. V was clipped by 4 bases and J by 0 bases; unmatched bases: 4. The CDR3 is 15 residues long. In germline, CDR1 is MNHEY, CDR2 SMNVEV (reference sequence). This CDR3 is CASSSPTGSTDTQYF. DNA for the CDR3: TGTGCCAGCAGTTCACCGACAGGGAGCACAGATACGCAGTATTTT.